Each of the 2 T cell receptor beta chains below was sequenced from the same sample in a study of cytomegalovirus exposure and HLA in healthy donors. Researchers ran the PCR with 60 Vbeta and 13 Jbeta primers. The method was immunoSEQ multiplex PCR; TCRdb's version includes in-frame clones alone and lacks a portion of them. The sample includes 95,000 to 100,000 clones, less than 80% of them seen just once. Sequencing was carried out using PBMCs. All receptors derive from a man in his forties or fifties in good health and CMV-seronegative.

CDR3 sequence: CASSSRVTQAFF. CDR3 sequence (DNA): TGTGCCAGCAGCTCCCGGGTGACCCAAGCTTTCTTT. The rearrangement links TRBV5-4 to TRBJ1-1; D is unclear. Trimming stripped 3 bases from V and 9 bases from J, with 12 bases between. The germline V gene has CDR1 SGHNT and CDR2 YYREEE (reference sequence). The CDR3 loop spans 12 amino acids.

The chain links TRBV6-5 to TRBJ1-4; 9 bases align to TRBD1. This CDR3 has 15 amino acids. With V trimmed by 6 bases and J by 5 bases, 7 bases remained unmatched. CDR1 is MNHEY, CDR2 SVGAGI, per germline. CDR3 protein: CASRGTGTGNEKLFF. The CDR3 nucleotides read TGTGCCAGCAGGGGTACCGGGACAGGGAATGAAAAACTGTTTTTT.